Listed below are T cell receptor beta chains from one sample, sequenced in a study of lymphopenia after photon versus proton radiotherapy. Only in-frame clones appear in the TCRdb table, and some are missing; sequencing was by immunoSEQ multiplex PCR. This table holds 55,000 to 70,000 clones, around 86% found once. The sequenced sample was peripheral blood, obtained from a patient treated with proton-based radiotherapy. Receptors were obtained from an elderly man with esophageal cancer. Each CDR3 is given with its conserved first and last residue. Expanded clones get a size class; other rows say once, few or many, or leave the size out.

cdr3_aa	clone_size	j_call	v_call
CASSPWTGGRQGETQYF	few	TRBJ2-5	TRBV11-2
CASSPPGVNYGYTF	once	TRBJ1-2	TRBV13
CASSPQGFSYNEQFF	NA	TRBJ2-1	TRBV18
CASSPVLPGLVNAGELFF	NA	TRBJ2-2	TRBV27
CASREINEQFF	NA	TRBJ2-1	TRBV2
CASSLVLRGHEQYF	NA	TRBJ2-7	TRBV27
CASGTTLEAFF	NA	TRBJ1-1	TRBV12-5
CSGTGTANTEAFF	NA	TRBJ1-1	TRBV29-1
CASSLGGNGVSGANVLTF	NA	TRBJ2-6	TRBV5-1
CASIGRADEQYF	NA	TRBJ2-7	TRBV28
CASSWGGVGTNTEAFF	few	TRBJ1-1	TRBV6-6
CASSQDGGRGYTF	NA	TRBJ1-2	TRBV4-1
CASSGGADTQYF	once	TRBJ2-3	TRBV6-4
CASSLLDRSNQPQHF	NA	TRBJ1-5	TRBV4-1
CASSMGGTSGYNEQFF	few	TRBJ2-1	TRBV5-1
CASNSRAADTQYF	NA	TRBJ2-3	TRBV2